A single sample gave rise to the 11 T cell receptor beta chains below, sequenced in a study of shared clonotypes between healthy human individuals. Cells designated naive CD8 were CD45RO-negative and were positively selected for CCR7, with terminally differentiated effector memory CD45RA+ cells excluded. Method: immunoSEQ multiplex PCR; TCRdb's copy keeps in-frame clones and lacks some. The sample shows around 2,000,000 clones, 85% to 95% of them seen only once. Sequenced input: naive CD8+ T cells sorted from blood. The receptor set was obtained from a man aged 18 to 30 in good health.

The CDR3 DNA follows: TGTGCCAGCAGCTTAGCTAGCGGGAGCTCCTACGAGCAGTACTTC. It codes for CASSLASGSSYEQYF. The rearrangement joins TRBV7-6 to TRBJ2-7; 9 nucleotides match TRBD2. The V gene's germline CDR1 is SGHVS and CDR2 FNYEAQ. The CDR3 spans 15 residues. V shed 0 bases, J shed 0 bases, and the junction held 0 bases outside the gene matches.

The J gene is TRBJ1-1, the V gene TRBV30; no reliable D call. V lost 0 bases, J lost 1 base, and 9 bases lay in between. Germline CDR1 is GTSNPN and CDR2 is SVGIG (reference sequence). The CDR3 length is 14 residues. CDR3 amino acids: CAWSVRAGNTEAFF. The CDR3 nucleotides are TGTGCCTGGAGTGTACGGGCAGGGAACACTGAAGCTTTCTTT.

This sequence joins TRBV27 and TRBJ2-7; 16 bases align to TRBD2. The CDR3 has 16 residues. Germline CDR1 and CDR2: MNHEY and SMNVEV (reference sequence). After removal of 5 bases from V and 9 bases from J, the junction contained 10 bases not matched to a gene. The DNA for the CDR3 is TGTGCCAGCAGTCCGGGACTAGCGGGAGGGCCCACGATGCAGTACTTC. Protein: CASSPGLAGGPTMQYF.

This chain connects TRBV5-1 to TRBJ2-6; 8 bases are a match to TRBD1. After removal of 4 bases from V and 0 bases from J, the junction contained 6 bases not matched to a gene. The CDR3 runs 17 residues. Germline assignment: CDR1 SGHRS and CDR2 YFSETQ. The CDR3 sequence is CASSLGQVASGANVLTF. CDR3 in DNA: TGCGCCAGCAGCCTGGGACAGGTAGCCTCTGGGGCCAACGTCCTGACTTTC.

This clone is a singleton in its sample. CDR3 region: CASSSSEFYEQYF. As DNA, the CDR3 is TGTGCCAGCAGCTCTTCGGAGTTCTACGAGCAGTACTTC. The chain uses TRBV7-9 and TRBJ2-7, with no clear D. The germline V and J ends were trimmed by 4 bases and 3 bases, with 10 bases remaining between them. The CDR3 loop spans 13 amino acids. The V gene's germline CDR1 is SEHNR and CDR2 FQNEAQ (reference sequence).

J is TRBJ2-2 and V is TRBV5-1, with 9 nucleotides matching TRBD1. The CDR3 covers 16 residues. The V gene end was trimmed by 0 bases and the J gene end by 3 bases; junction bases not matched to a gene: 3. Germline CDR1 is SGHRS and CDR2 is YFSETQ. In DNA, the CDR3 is TGCGCCAGCAGCTTGGGTCGGACAGGGGACACCGGGGAGCTGTTTTTT. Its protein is CASSLGRTGDTGELFF.

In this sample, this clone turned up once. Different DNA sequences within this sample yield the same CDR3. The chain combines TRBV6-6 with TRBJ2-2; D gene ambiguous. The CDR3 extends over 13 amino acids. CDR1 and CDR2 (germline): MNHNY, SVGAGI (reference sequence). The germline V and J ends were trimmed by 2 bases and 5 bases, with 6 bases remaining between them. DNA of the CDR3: TGTGCCAGCAGTTACGTTGGGACCGGGGAGCTGTTTTTT. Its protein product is CASSYVGTGELFF.

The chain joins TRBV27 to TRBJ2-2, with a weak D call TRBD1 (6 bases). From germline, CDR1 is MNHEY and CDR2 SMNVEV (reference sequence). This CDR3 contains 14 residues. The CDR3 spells CASGSPGAAGELFF. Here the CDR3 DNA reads TGTGCTTCAGGGTCACCAGGGGCCGCCGGGGAGCTGTTTTTT.

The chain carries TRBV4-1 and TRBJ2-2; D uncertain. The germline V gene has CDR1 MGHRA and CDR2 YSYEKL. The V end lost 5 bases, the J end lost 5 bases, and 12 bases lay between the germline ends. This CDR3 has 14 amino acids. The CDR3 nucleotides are TGCGCCAGCAGCTCTGAGATCTTGACCGGGGAGCTGTTTTTT. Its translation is CASSSEILTGELFF.

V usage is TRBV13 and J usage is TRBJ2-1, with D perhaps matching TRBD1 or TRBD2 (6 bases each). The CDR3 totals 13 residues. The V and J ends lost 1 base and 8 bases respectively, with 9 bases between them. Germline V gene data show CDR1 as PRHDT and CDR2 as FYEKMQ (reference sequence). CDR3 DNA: TGTGCCAGCAGCTTAGTGGGGGGCGATGAGCAGTTCTTC. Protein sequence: CASSLVGGDEQFF.

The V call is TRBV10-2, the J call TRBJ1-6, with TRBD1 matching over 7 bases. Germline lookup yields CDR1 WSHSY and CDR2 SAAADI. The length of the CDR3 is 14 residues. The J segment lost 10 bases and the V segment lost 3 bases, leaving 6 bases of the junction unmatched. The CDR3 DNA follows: TGCGCCAGCAGTGAAGAAGGGGGCGGGTCACCCCTCCACTTT. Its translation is CASSEEGGGSPLHF.